Listed below are T cell receptor beta chains from one sample, sequenced in a study of OX40 agonist ivuxolimab in advanced cancers. Sequenced by immunoSEQ multiplex PCR; TCRdb stores in-frame clones only, minus some. The sample carries about 81,000 clones, approximately 79% recorded once. Sequencing was performed on CD4+ or CD8+ T cells sorted from blood, taken in a trial of the OX40 agonist ivuxolimab. These receptor sequences come from an adult with an advanced solid tumor such as melanoma, head and neck, liver or kidney cancer. Both conserved end residues are part of each CDR3. The D gene is left open where the match is weak. A row's size may be missing; if present it is once, few, many or a size class.

D gene | clone size | J gene | V gene | CDR3 protein | CDR3 DNA
NA | NA | TRBJ2-1 | TRBV27 | CASSFDHRVGFNEQFF | TGTGCCAGCAGTTTTGACCACAGGGTAGGTTTTAATGAGCAGTTCTTC
NA | NA | TRBJ1-1 | TRBV28 | CASSPPGKLHSMNTEAFF | TGTGCCAGCAGTCCCCCCGGGAAGCTCCATTCTATGAACACTGAAGCTTTCTTT
NA | NA | TRBJ2-7 | TRBV7-2 | CASSLGGGMGEQYF | TGTGCCAGCAGCTTAGGGGGCGGGATGGGTGAGCAGTACTTC
NA | NA | TRBJ2-3 | TRBV19 | CASKKGVRAADTQYF | TGTGCCAGTAAAAAAGGGGTCAGGGCGGCAGATACGCAGTATTTT
NA | NA | TRBJ1-2 | TRBV7-2 | CASSLELGVGAYGYTF | TGTGCCAGCAGCTTGGAATTGGGGGTTGGTGCGTATGGCTACACCTTC
TRBD2 | NA | TRBJ2-5 | TRBV28 | CASSPGTSGKETQYF | TGTGCCAGCAGTCCCGGGACTAGTGGGAAGGAGACCCAGTACTTC
NA | NA | TRBJ2-1 | TRBV27 | CASSGLGPTGGRGQFF | TGTGCCAGCAGCGGATTGGGGCCCACGGGGGGCAGAGGGCAGTTCTTC
NA | NA | TRBJ1-2 | TRBV7-7 | CASSSPGGGVEGYTF | TGCGCTAGCAGCTCCCCGGGGGGAGGGGTCGAAGGCTACACCTTC
NA | NA | TRBJ2-2 | TRBV14 | CASSQTTGDTGELFF | TGTGCCAGCAGCCAAACGACAGGAGACACCGGGGAGCTGTTTTTT
NA | NA | TRBJ1-1 | TRBV7-8 | CASSPSSMDRSMNTEAFF | TGTGCCAGCAGCCCTTCCTCCATGGACAGATCAATGAACACTGAAGCTTTCTTT
NA | NA | TRBJ1-2 | TRBV12-5 | CASGLVPASEDGYTF | TGTGCTAGTGGTTTGGTACCTGCTTCGGAGGATGGCTACACCTTC
TRBD1 | once | TRBJ1-2 | TRBV19 | CASSIKTGGTYGYTF | TGTGCCAGTAGTATCAAAACAGGGGGTACCTATGGCTACACCTTC
NA | NA | TRBJ2-2 | TRBV4-3 | CASSQDTYTGELFF | TGCGCCAGCAGCCAAGACACCTACACCGGGGAGCTGTTTTTT
NA | NA | TRBJ2-7 | TRBV9 | CASSTGQQGAGLYEQYF | TGTGCCAGCAGTACGGGACAACAGGGTGCGGGTCTCTACGAGCAGTACTTC
NA | NA | TRBJ2-5 | TRBV5-4 | CASTTRKGTQETQYF | TGTGCCAGCACCACGAGGAAGGGGACCCAAGAGACCCAGTACTTC
NA | NA | TRBJ2-7 | TRBV28 | CASTDSSYEQYF | TGTGCCAGCACGGACAGCTCCTACGAGCAGTACTTC
NA | NA | TRBJ1-2 | TRBV7-6 | CASGGGSNYGYTF | TGTGCCAGCGGCGGCGGCTCGAACTATGGCTACACCTTC
TRBD1 | NA | TRBJ1-4 | TRBV7-2 | CASTGTATNEKLFF | TGTGCCAGCACCGGGACAGCAACTAATGAAAAACTGTTTTTT
NA | NA | TRBJ2-1 | TRBV27 | CASSLTTLGNNEQFF | TGTGCCAGCAGTTTAACTACTCTAGGGAACAATGAGCAGTTCTTC
TRBD2 | NA | TRBJ2-2 | TRBV19 | CATQTSGRAGSGELFF | TGTGCCACCCAGACTAGCGGGAGGGCCGGGAGCGGGGAGCTGTTTTTT
NA | NA | TRBJ2-3 | TRBV29-1 | CSVEPPGRPDTQYF | TGCAGCGTTGAACCACCCGGGCGGCCCGATACGCAGTATTTT
NA | NA | TRBJ2-5 | TRBV28 | CASSIPLRGETQYF | TGTGCCAGCAGTATCCCCCTTAGGGGGGAGACCCAGTACTTC